The 20 T cell receptor beta chains below come from one sample, sequenced in a study of molecular identifiers for immune sequencing clone quantification (dated by TCRdb to the late 2010s). Preparation of the library involved PCR. Reads for this sample came from an Illumina HiSeq 4000. TCRdb reprocessed the public reads (quality trimming at Q25 with fastp, clone calling with MiXCR) and kept in-frame beta chains. Entries that share a CDR3 protein sequence are merged under the most common genes and DNA. The sample table shows about 320,000 distinct CDR3 sequences, and about 22% are seen once. The ten largest clones take up approximately 0.84% of the sample. The sample comprised naive CD8+ T cells from blood, with Jurkat cell RNA spiked in. The cell subset or site label, as the study defines it: FACS-sorted CD8+CD4-CCR7+CD45RA+ naive T cells. All receptors derive from a human donor in good health. Some libraries in this study had Jurkat cell RNA spiked in.

On this clonotype itself: Possible read error: a much larger clone is one base away. The chain joins TRBV20-1 to TRBJ2-3, with 7 positions matching TRBD2. This CDR3 region has 16 residues. Per germline, CDR1 DFQATT and CDR2 SNEGSKA (reference sequence). CDR3 protein: CSAGDLETSITDTQYF. The CDR3 DNA reads as TGCAGTGCTGGAGATCTGGAGACTAGCATAACAGATACGCAGTATTTT.

This clonotype was seen a handful of times. The chain is built from TRBV6-5 and TRBJ1-4, with a weak D call TRBD1 (6 bases). The ends were cut back, 6 bases at V and 5 bases at J, with 19 bases in the middle. CDR1 and CDR2 from the germline V gene are MNHEY and SVGAGI. The CDR3 length is 16 residues. CDR3 coding DNA: TGTGCCAGCAGCCGATCGGGGCAGGGGAGAAATGAAAAACTGTTTTTT. It is translated as CASSRSGQGRNEKLFF.

This clonotype was found a few times. A much bigger clone sits one base away, suggesting this may be a read error. CDR3 nucleotide sequence: TGTGCCAGCAGTGAGTTTCTGGGGGGCGGTCAGCCCCAGCATTTT. Its translation is CASSEFLGGGQPQHF. The gene calls are TRBV2 and TRBJ1-5, with a weak D call TRBD1 (6 bases). The germline gives CDR1 SNHLY, CDR2 FYNNEI. The V gene lost 3 bases and the J gene lost 6 bases, with 15 bases spanning the gap. CDR3 length: 15 amino acids.

This clonotype showed up many times. The V and J genes are TRBV20-1 and TRBJ2-7, with D hard to call. Germline values: CDR1 DFQATT, CDR2 SNEGSKA (reference sequence). The ends were cut back, 5 bases at V and 6 bases at J, with 5 bases in the middle. This CDR3 comprises 9 residues. CDR3: CSAGPEQYF. Here the CDR3 DNA reads TGCAGTGCTGGCCCCGAGCAGTACTTC.

This clonotype has at least ten counts. The chain is built from TRBV25-1 and TRBJ2-7; 7 bases agree with TRBD1. Looked up from germline, CDR1 is MGHDK and CDR2 is SYGVNS. V shed 3 bases and J 1 base; nucleotides not matched to a gene: 3. CDR3 length equals 14 residues. CDR3 DNA sequence: TGTGCCAGCAGTGAGTGGACAGGTTCCTACGAGCAGTACTTC. This codes for CASSEWTGSYEQYF.

The count of this clonotype is one. Possible read error: a much larger clone is one base away. This chain joins TRBV6-5 and TRBJ2-1, with 13 bases aligning to TRBD2. Germline values: CDR1 MNHEY, CDR2 SVGAGI. The CDR3 extends over 16 amino acids. Trimming removed 6 bases from V and 9 bases from J; junction bases left unmatched: 11. The CDR3 reads CASSGLAGAHRSEQFF. CDR3 DNA: TGTGCCAGCAGCGGACTAGCGGGGGCCCACAGGAGTGAGCAGTTCTTC.

Many counts were recorded for this clonotype. The V call is TRBV28, the J call TRBJ2-1; 7 nucleotides line up with TRBD2. V shed 6 bases and J 8 bases; nucleotides not matched to a gene: 10. The CDR3 loop spans 14 amino acids. Germline CDR1 reads MDHEN; CDR2 reads SYDVKM. The CDR3 nucleotides are TGTGCCAGCAGCCGACCCCGACTAGCCCATGAGCAGTTCTTC. Amino acids: CASSRPRLAHEQFF.

Ten or more counts support this clonotype. The chain links TRBV28 to TRBJ1-1; D ambiguous. The germline V gene has CDR1 MDHEN and CDR2 SYDVKM. The CDR3 has 13 amino acids. The V and J ends lost 5 bases and 0 bases respectively, with 7 bases between them. CDR3 in DNA: TGTGCCAGCAGTCATTACATGAACACTGAAGCTTTCTTT. Residues: CASSHYMNTEAFF. The full variable domain, in which reference TRBV28 and TRBJ1-1 provide the parts outside the CDR3, is DVKVTQSSRYLVKRTGEKVFLECVQDMDHENMFWYRQDPGLGLRLIYFSYDVKMKEKGDIPEGYSVSREKKERFSLILESASTNQTSMYLCASSHYMNTEAFFGQGTRLTVV.

The sample holds many counts of this clonotype. V is TRBV7-6 and J is TRBJ1-4; D remains ambiguous. With 1 base removed from V and 7 bases from J, the gap between germline ends came to 10 bases. CDR3 length: 14 residues. CDR1 and CDR2 from the germline V gene are SGHVS and FNYEAQ. The DNA of the CDR3 is TGTGCCAGCAGCTTAGGGACGAACGGTGAAAAACTGTTTTTT. It codes for CASSLGTNGEKLFF. Together with reference TRBV7-6 and TRBJ1-4, the CDR3 gives the full variable domain: GAGVSQSPRYKVTKRGQDVALRCDPISGHVSLYWYRQALGQGPEFLTYFNYEAQQDKSGLPNDRFSAERPEGSISTLTIQRTEQRDSAMYRCASSLGTNGEKLFFGSGTQLSVL.

Only a few counts were recorded for this clonotype. The V gene is TRBV28, the J gene TRBJ2-1; D gene ambiguous. V dropped 5 bases and J dropped 6 bases, with 11 bases sitting between them. The CDR3 is made up of 13 amino acids. Germline V lookup: CDR1 MDHEN, CDR2 SYDVKM. The CDR3 DNA reads as TGTGCCAGCAGTCCACTAACCTCCAATGAGCAGTTCTTC. Protein sequence: CASSPLTSNEQFF.

The rearrangement joins TRBV5-6 to TRBJ1-3, with 8 bases that match TRBD1. Germline trimming cut 4 bases from V and 0 bases from J; bases unmatched to any gene: 9. The germline V gene encodes CDR1 SGHDT and CDR2 YYEEEE. This CDR3 is built from 17 residues. This CDR3 reads CASSQGTGLNSGNTIYF. In DNA, the CDR3 is TGTGCCAGCAGCCAGGGGACAGGATTAAACTCTGGAAACACCATATATTTT.

This clonotype was picked up many times. CDR3 protein: CAWGLAFYNEQFF. CDR3 nucleotide sequence: TGTGCCTGGGGACTAGCCTTCTACAATGAGCAGTTCTTC. The chain couples TRBV30 to TRBJ2-1, with 8 bases that match TRBD2. Germline assignment: CDR1 GTSNPN and CDR2 SVGIG (reference sequence). The CDR3 is made up of 13 amino acids. Trimming took 5 bases from V and 3 from J; bases not matched to a gene: 3.

To note about this clonotype: A read error may explain this, as a much larger clone is one base away. This rearrangement joins TRBV2 to TRBJ2-1, with D perhaps TRBD2 (6 bases). CDR3 length: 12 amino acids. From germline, CDR1 is SNHLY and CDR2 FYNNEI. V lost 5 bases and J lost 15, with 17 bases in between. CDR3 in amino acids: CASSNGLFRPFF. The CDR3 DNA reads as TGTGCCAGCAGTAATGGACTATTTCGCCCGTTCTTC.

There are many counts of this clonotype. J is TRBJ2-7 and V is TRBV9; D not resolved. Germline loops: CDR1 SGDLS, CDR2 YYNGEE. Trimming shortened V by 0 bases and J by 3 bases, and 13 bases separated the two germline ends. CDR3 length: 15 amino acids. This CDR3 reads CASSVGWPGNYEQYF. CDR3 DNA: TGTGCCAGCAGCGTAGGGTGGCCCGGCAACTACGAGCAGTACTTC.

In its sample, this clonotype was seen a few times. The rearrangement joins TRBV4-3 to TRBJ1-1; 7 bases line up with TRBD1. The CDR3 contains 15 residues. Germline V gives CDR1 LGHNA, CDR2 YSLEER. J lost 6 bases, V lost 1 base, and 8 bases had no gene match. CDR3 amino acids: CASSQAVLGGSEAFF. CDR3 sequence (DNA): TGCGCCAGCAGCCAAGCTGTTCTAGGGGGCTCTGAAGCTTTCTTT.

The sample holds a few counts of this clonotype. The gene calls are TRBV19 and TRBJ2-7; 9 bases align to TRBD1. Per germline, CDR1 LNHDA and CDR2 SQIVND (reference sequence). The J segment lost 3 bases and the V segment lost 5 bases, leaving 5 bases of the junction unmatched. The CDR3 has 14 amino acids. The CDR3 region has the DNA TGTGCCAGTAGTGTACAGGGGGCGCGCTACGAGCAGTACTTC. It specifies CASSVQGARYEQYF.

This clonotype was picked up many times. CDR3 sequence: CASGGFRDGTDTQYF. Here the CDR3 DNA reads TGTGCCAGCGGAGGATTCCGGGACGGCACAGATACGCAGTATTTT. The rearrangement links TRBV2 to TRBJ2-3; TRBD1 or TRBD2 may be the D gene (5 bases each). CDR1 is SNHLY, CDR2 FYNNEI, per germline. V lost 8 bases and J 1 base, leaving 16 bases between the germline ends. The CDR3 extends over 15 amino acids.

This clonotype was observed at least ten times. The V gene is TRBV4-3, the J gene TRBJ2-1, with D perhaps matching TRBD1 (5 bases). CDR1 is LGHNA, CDR2 YSLEER, per germline. V gave up 6 bases and J gave up 10 bases, with 13 bases separating them. This CDR3 has 12 residues. CDR3 loop: CASSDGAGEQFF. CDR3 nucleotides: TGCGCCAGCAGTGATGGGGCAGGGGAGCAGTTCTTC.

This clonotype was detected a few times. The gene calls are TRBV6-2 or TRBV6-3 and TRBJ2-2; D is ambiguous. Trimming pared 0 bases from V and 7 bases from J, leaving 6 bases between. CDR3 length: 13 amino acids. Germline CDR1 MNHEY, CDR2 SVGEGT. The CDR3 region is CASSYSGHGELFF. CDR3 in DNA: TGTGCCAGCAGTTACTCGGGTCACGGGGAGCTGTTTTTT.

This clonotype was recorded at least ten times. The rearrangement uses TRBV7-9 and TRBJ2-7; TRBD2 aligns across 8 bases. After removal of 1 base from V and 4 bases from J, the junction contained 6 bases not matched to a gene. This CDR3 region has 15 residues. Germline lookup yields CDR1 SEHNR and CDR2 FQNEAQ (reference sequence). The CDR3 loop is CASSLVVAGSYEQYF. The DNA for the CDR3 is TGTGCCAGCAGCTTAGTGGTAGCGGGATCGTACGAGCAGTACTTC.